This paragraph covers one T cell receptor beta chain sequence. Which cohort a participant joined came from the clinical history participants gave. Cohort 3 recovered donors had two negative PCRs, clearance, or symptom resolution. This sample stems from a study of blood T cell repertoires in COVID-19. Background on the study: PBMCs, B-cell-depleted T cells, or T cells were the source of the cDNA or gDNA that made up the material.

Germline V CDR1 and CDR2: LNHDA, SQIVND (reference sequence). This CDR3 has 14 amino acids. V was pared by 3 bases and J by 6 bases, with 6 bases of the junction left unmatched. Authors' methods: Nucleated cell counts were estimated from reference gene primer amplification. Only in-frame clones appear in the TCRdb table, and some are missing; sequencing was by immunoSEQ multiplex PCR. The V and J calls and clone size were taken over from that table, and D and trimming were inferred from the DNA. This sample carries 390,000 or so clones, approximately 87% of them seen once, and the ten largest clones take roughly 9.4%.

Sequencing input: PBMCs or T cells enriched from blood (not recorded which). The chain uses TRBV19 and TRBJ2-7; TRBD1 aligns across 9 bases. This TCR was sampled from a woman in her forties or fifties who had recovered from COVID-19. CDR3 residues: CASSMDRGLSEQYF. The DNA of the CDR3 is TGTGCCAGTAGTATGGACAGGGGATTAAGCGAGCAGTACTTC. The entire variable domain, with the rest obtained from reference TRBV19 and TRBJ2-7, is as follows: DGGITQSPKYLFRKEGQNVTLSCEQNLNHDAMYWYRQDPGQGLRLIYYSQIVNDFQKGDIAEGYSVSREKKESFPLTVTSAQKNPTAFYLCASSMDRGLSEQYFGPGTRLTVT.